The clone carrying this TCR beta chain was detected many times. Its antigen is undetermined. This specimen comes from a study of T cells in Graves' hyperthyroidism and ophthalmopathy. Whole-study findings and limits: From stable hyperthyroidism, ophthalmopathy was separated by a 13 V-J model.

This CDR3 has 14 residues. Trimming stripped 5 bases from V and 7 bases from J, with 17 bases between. Germline V gene lookup returns CDR1 MDHEN and CDR2 SYDVKM. Uncontrolled infection, other autoimmune disease, pregnancy and lactation each barred patients from inclusion. Template material for amplifying TCR beta CDR3 regions consisted of RNA transcripts. The study used the HTBI primer set for a first-round RT-PCR of the TCR CDR3. TCRdb ran MiXCR on the multiplex PCR reads and lists one entry per CDR3 protein. This table has about 250,000 distinct CDR3 sequences, 20% to 25% appearing once. The chain carries TRBV28 and TRBJ1-1, with D uncertain. The clonotype comes from a young man with Graves' ophthalmopathy. Input material: blood. The CDR3 nucleotides read TGTGCCAGCAGTCCATATATTATGAGAGGTGAAGCTTTCTTT. It encodes CASSPYIMRGEAFF.